Reported below is one TCR beta chain. The target antigen is unknown. The entry originates in a study of T cell responses to AZD1222 COVID-19 vaccine. This CDR3 is built from 17 residues. Germline V gene sequence: CDR1 SGHAT, CDR2 FQNNGV. V was pared by 3 bases and J by 2 bases, with 5 bases of the junction left unmatched. Study-level findings and limits: Along spike, vaccine-associated CD4 TCRs were found throughout, with dominance at 160-218 and 743-854. An increase in Spike-specific TCR breadth and depth was observed after two AZD1222 doses.

The repertoire was sequenced with immunoSEQ multiplex PCR; TCRdb's copy has only in-frame clones and lacks some. Of fewer than 200,000 clones listed, 85% to 95% are singletons. The origin of this receptor is an adult who received the AZD1222 COVID-19 vaccine. This rearrangement joins TRBV11-2 to TRBJ2-2; 11 bases align to TRBD2. Sequences were derived from peripheral blood, sampled 28 days after the second AZD1222 dose. As DNA, the CDR3 is TGTGCCAGCAGCTTCAGACTAGCGGGGAAAAACACCGGGGAGCTGTTTTTT. As protein: CASSFRLAGKNTGELFF.